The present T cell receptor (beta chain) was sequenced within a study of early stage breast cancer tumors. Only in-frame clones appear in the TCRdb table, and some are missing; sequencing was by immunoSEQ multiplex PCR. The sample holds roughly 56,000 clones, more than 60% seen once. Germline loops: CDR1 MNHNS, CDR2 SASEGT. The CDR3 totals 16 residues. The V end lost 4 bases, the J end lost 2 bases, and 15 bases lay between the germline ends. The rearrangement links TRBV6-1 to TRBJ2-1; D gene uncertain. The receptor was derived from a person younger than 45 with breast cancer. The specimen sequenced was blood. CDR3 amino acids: CASSVTTAGTYNEQFF. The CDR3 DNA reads TGTGCCAGCAGTGTTACCACCGCCGGCACCTACAATGAGCAGTTCTTC.